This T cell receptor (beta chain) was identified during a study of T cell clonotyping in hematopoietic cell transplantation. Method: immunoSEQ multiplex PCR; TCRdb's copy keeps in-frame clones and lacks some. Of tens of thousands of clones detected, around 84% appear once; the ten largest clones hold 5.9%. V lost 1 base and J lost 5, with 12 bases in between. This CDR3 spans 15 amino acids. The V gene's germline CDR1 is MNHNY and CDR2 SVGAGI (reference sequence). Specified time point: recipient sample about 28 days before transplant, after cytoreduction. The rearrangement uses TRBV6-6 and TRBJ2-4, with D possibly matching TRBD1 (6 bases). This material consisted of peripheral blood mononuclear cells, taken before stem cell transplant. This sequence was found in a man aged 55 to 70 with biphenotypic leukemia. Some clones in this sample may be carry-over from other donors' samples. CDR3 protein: CASSYYRERQNIQYF. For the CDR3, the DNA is TGTGCCAGCAGTTACTACAGGGAGCGTCAAAACATTCAGTACTTC.